One and the same sample provided the 32 T cell receptor beta chains below, sequenced in a study of OX40 agonist ivuxolimab in advanced cancers. Only in-frame clones appear in the TCRdb table, and some are missing; sequencing was by immunoSEQ multiplex PCR. The table has 30,000 to 35,000 clones, around four fifths seen once; the top ten hold roughly 14%. The sequenced sample was CD4+ or CD8+ T cells sorted from blood, obtained in a trial of the OX40 agonist ivuxolimab. Every receptor here comes from an adult with an advanced solid tumor such as melanoma, head and neck, liver or kidney cancer.

V gene TRBV28 combines with J gene TRBJ2-7; D could derive from TRBD1 or TRBD2 (6 bases each). Trimming stripped 6 bases from V and 4 bases from J, with 7 bases between. The CDR3 consists of 11 residues. Germline CDR1 and CDR2: MDHEN and SYDVKM. The CDR3: CASRGGYEQYF. DNA for the CDR3: TGTGCCAGCAGAGGGGGGTACGAGCAGTACTTC.

The chain links TRBV11-2 to TRBJ1-1, with D maybe TRBD1 (6 bases). The CDR3 consists of 14 residues. V was clipped by 2 bases and J by 2 bases, with 9 bases between them. CDR1 and CDR2 from the germline V gene are SGHAT and FQNNGV. The CDR3 nucleotides read TGTGCCAGCAGCTTAAACAGGGTTAACACTGAAGCTTTCTTT. Residues: CASSLNRVNTEAFF. The full variable domain, rest sourced from reference TRBV11-2 and TRBJ1-1, is EAGVAQSPRYKIIEKRQSVAFWCNPISGHATLYWYQQILGQGPKLLIQFQNNGVVDDSQLPKDRFSAERLKGVDSTLKIQPAKLEDSAVYLCASSLNRVNTEAFFGQGTRLTVV.

This chain's CDR3 is CASSVEGGARTDTQYF. The CDR3 coding sequence is TGTGCCAGCAGCGTAGAGGGCGGGGCACGCACAGATACGCAGTATTTT. V usage is TRBV7-8 and J usage is TRBJ2-3; possible D gene TRBD2, 6 bases. Germline V gene sequence: CDR1 SGHVS, CDR2 FQNEAQ. Trimming cost V 5 bases and J 1 base, with 16 bases left between them. This CDR3 spans 16 amino acids.

This clone was picked up a small number of times. This chain connects TRBV4-1 to TRBJ2-7, with D perhaps TRBD1 or TRBD2 (5 bases each). Trimming cost V 4 bases and J 2 bases, with 12 bases left between them. Germline CDR1 reads MGHRA; CDR2 reads YSYEKL. The CDR3 totals 14 residues. In DNA, the CDR3 is TGCGCCAGCAGCCCACGGGACGGGGCCTACGAGCAGTACTTC. As protein: CASSPRDGAYEQYF.

The rearrangement uses TRBV6-6 and TRBJ1-5, with TRBD1 identical over 9 bases. From germline, CDR1 is MNHNY and CDR2 SVGAGI (reference sequence). With V trimmed by 2 bases and J by 7 bases, 6 bases remained unmatched. This CDR3 region has 15 residues. CDR3 coding DNA: TGTGCCAGCAGTTACGGGGACAGGGTAGGCCAGCCCCAGCATTTT. Encoded protein: CASSYGDRVGQPQHF.

This chain joins TRBV19 and TRBJ1-4; no definite D call. V shed 7 bases and J shed 4 bases, with 13 bases lying between them. Germline lookup yields CDR1 LNHDA and CDR2 SQIVND (reference sequence). The CDR3 has 14 amino acids. The CDR3 reads CASKVGPLNEKLFF. DNA for the CDR3: TGTGCCAGTAAGGTCGGACCGCTTAATGAAAAACTGTTTTTT.

On this clone: Distinct nucleotide sequences in the sample also encode this CDR3. The chain carries TRBV19 and TRBJ1-5, with 8 nucleotides matching TRBD1. This CDR3 is built from 13 residues. CDR1 LNHDA and CDR2 SQIVND come from the germline V gene (reference sequence). V dropped 6 bases and J dropped 2; count of bases not matched to a gene: 0. The CDR3 here is CASRDRGNQPQHF. For the CDR3, the DNA is TGTGCCAGTAGGGACAGGGGCAATCAGCCCCAGCATTTT.

This clone was seen a few times. This chain connects TRBV11-2 to TRBJ2-4, with 10 bases lining up with TRBD2. CDR3 size: 17 residues. V lost 5 bases, J lost 0 bases, and 7 bases stayed unmatched. The germline gives CDR1 SGHAT, CDR2 FQNNGV. CDR3 protein: CASSQSSGGLAKNIQYF. In nucleotides, the CDR3 is TGTGCCAGCAGCCAATCTAGCGGGGGATTAGCCAAAAACATTCAGTACTTC.

The J gene is TRBJ2-5, the V gene TRBV5-1; D ambiguous. With 1 base removed from V and 13 bases from J, the gap between germline ends came to 17 bases. Per germline, CDR1 SGHRS and CDR2 YFSETQ. This CDR3 contains 13 residues. CDR3 region: CASSLPDQETRYF. The CDR3, as DNA: TGCGCCAGCAGCTTGCCAGACCAAGAGACTCGGTACTTC.

The chain uses TRBV7-9 and TRBJ1-1; D remains unclear. CDR3 length equals 13 residues. Germline V CDR1 and CDR2: SEHNR, FQNEAQ (reference sequence). V gave up 5 bases and J gave up 3 bases, with 10 bases separating them. CDR3 sequence reads: CASSAQRDTEAFF. The CDR3 bases are TGTGCCAGCAGCGCACAGAGGGACACTGAAGCTTTCTTT.

The rearrangement links TRBV6-1 to TRBJ2-1, with D possibly being TRBD1 (5 bases). The V and J ends lost 2 bases and 10 bases respectively, with 21 bases between them. The CDR3 covers 16 residues. The germline CDR1 and CDR2 sequences are MNHNS and SASEGT. The CDR3 loop reads CASSEILGAGHREQFF. The CDR3 DNA is TGTGCCAGCAGTGAAATCCTTGGGGCCGGTCACAGGGAGCAGTTCTTC.

The chain carries TRBV15 and TRBJ1-5; 9 bases are shared with TRBD1. Germline CDR1 is LNHNV and CDR2 is YYDKDF (reference sequence). J gave up 2 bases and V 5 bases, and 4 bases lay outside the gene matches. CDR3 size: 15 residues. CDR3 loop: CATSRDREGNQPQHF. CDR3 DNA: TGTGCCACCAGCCGGGACAGGGAGGGCAATCAGCCCCAGCATTTT.

J is TRBJ2-5 and V is TRBV4-2; D could derive from TRBD1 or TRBD2 (6 bases each). Germline assignment: CDR1 LGHNA and CDR2 YNFKEQ. The CDR3 length is 15 residues. Trimming removed 3 bases at V and 2 bases at J, with 13 bases between. The CDR3 DNA follows: TGTGCCAGCAGCCATGGGGGGCAGAATCAAGAGACCCAGTACTTC. It specifies CASSHGGQNQETQYF.

J is TRBJ1-2 and V is TRBV5-1; D is ambiguous. The CDR3 has 14 residues. Germline V lookup: CDR1 SGHRS, CDR2 YFSETQ. The V gene lost 0 bases and the J gene lost 6 bases, with 12 bases spanning the gap. The CDR3 loop is CASSLVVGGNGYTF. The CDR3 DNA reads as TGCGCCAGCAGCTTGGTGGTGGGAGGTAATGGCTACACCTTC.

The V gene is TRBV5-1, the J gene TRBJ1-1; D call uncertain. CDR1 and CDR2 (germline): SGHRS, YFSETQ. V gave up 0 bases and J gave up 5 bases, with 17 bases separating them. CDR3 length: 16 residues. In nucleotides, the CDR3 is TGCGCCAGCAGCTTGGCCATCGTCGGAGGGAATACTGAAGCTTTCTTT. Translating gives CASSLAIVGGNTEAFF.

This chain connects TRBV19 to TRBJ2-7; TRBD1 matches at 8 bases. The CDR3 spans 13 residues. Germline CDR1 LNHDA, CDR2 SQIVND (reference sequence). Trimming at V came to 8 bases and at J to 6 bases, leaving 9 bases not matched to a gene. CDR3 sequence reads: CASGGQVLSEQYF. The CDR3, as DNA: TGTGCCAGTGGGGGACAGGTACTCTCCGAGCAGTACTTC.

The gene calls are TRBV4-1 and TRBJ2-1; the D gene could be TRBD1 or TRBD2 (5 bases each). In germline, CDR1 is MGHRA, CDR2 YSYEKL. Trimming took off 2 bases at V and 4 bases at J, with 12 bases between the two ends. This CDR3 has 15 amino acids. The CDR3 sequence: CASSQIGTQYNEQFF. The CDR3 DNA reads as TGCGCCAGCAGCCAAATTGGGACCCAGTACAATGAGCAGTTCTTC.

This clone was detected only once. The chain recombines TRBV4-2 with TRBJ2-2; 7 positions match TRBD2. The V gene end was trimmed by 2 bases and the J gene end by 4 bases; junction bases not matched to a gene: 7. The CDR3 extends over 16 amino acids. CDR1 LGHNA and CDR2 YNFKEQ come from the germline V gene. CDR3: CASSQKTSRSTGELFF. CDR3 in DNA: TGTGCCAGCAGCCAAAAGACTAGCCGGAGCACCGGGGAGCTGTTTTTT.

The chain carries TRBV7-2 and TRBJ2-7; unclear D gene. V lost 3 bases to trimming and J lost 5 bases, with 8 bases between them. Germline CDR1 reads SGHTA; CDR2 reads FQGNSA. The CDR3 contains 12 residues. The CDR3 DNA reads TGTGCCAGCAGCTTCCTCTGGGACGAGCAGTACTTC. This translates into CASSFLWDEQYF.

The chain recombines TRBV5-1 with TRBJ1-5, with unresolved D. The length of the CDR3 is 15 residues. The ends were cut back, 4 bases at V and 0 bases at J, with 11 bases in the middle. Germline-derived CDR1 and CDR2 are SGHRS and YFSETQ. The CDR3 loop is CASSARPVSNQPQHF. The CDR3 bases are TGCGCCAGCAGCGCTAGGCCAGTTAGCAATCAGCCCCAGCATTTT.

This chain uses TRBV20-1 with TRBJ2-5; no definite D call. Per germline, CDR1 DFQATT and CDR2 SNEGSKA (reference sequence). The CDR3 is made up of 11 amino acids. V dropped 3 bases and J dropped 9 bases, with 11 bases sitting between them. CDR3 nucleotide sequence: TGCAGTGCTAGTAGGGAAGTGGCCCAGTACTTC. This gives the protein CSASREVAQYF.

The V call is TRBV2, the J call TRBJ2-3; TRBD2 aligns across 7 bases. After removal of 8 bases from V and 4 bases from J, the junction contained 12 bases not matched to a gene. Germline CDR1 reads SNHLY; CDR2 reads FYNNEI. CDR3 length: 15 residues. This CDR3 is CASSMRGGLSDTQYF. The CDR3 coding sequence is TGTGCCAGCTCTATGCGGGGAGGGTTATCAGATACGCAGTATTTT.

In its sample, this clone was seen a few times. This sequence joins TRBV5-6 and TRBJ2-3; 9 bases are a match to TRBD1. In germline, CDR1 is SGHDT, CDR2 YYEEEE. This CDR3 is built from 16 residues. Trimming cost V 0 bases and J 3 bases; bases outside gene matches: 5. The CDR3 reads CASSLGGTGSTDTQYF. For the CDR3, the DNA is TGTGCCAGCAGCTTGGGAGGGACAGGGTCGACAGATACGCAGTATTTT.

The chain has TRBV5-5 and TRBJ2-7; 9 bases fit TRBD1. Germline CDR1 reads SGHKS; CDR2 reads YYEKEE (reference sequence). J gave up 6 bases and V 5 bases, and 9 bases lay outside the gene matches. The CDR3 sequence is 14 residues long. CDR3 DNA sequence: TGTGCCAGCAGAACCGGGACAGGGTATGGCGAGCAGTACTTC. This translates into CASRTGTGYGEQYF. Filled out from reference TRBV5-5 and TRBJ2-7, the complete variable domain reads DAGVTQSPTHLIKTRGQQVTLRCSPISGHKSVSWYQQVLGQGPQFIFQYYEKEERGRGNFPDRFSARQFPNYSSELNVNALLLGDSALYLCASRTGTGYGEQYFGPGTRLTVT.

The V and J genes are TRBV6-1 and TRBJ1-5; D gene ambiguous. V was clipped by 7 bases and J by 0 bases, with 10 bases between them. The length of the CDR3 is 14 residues. Germline V gene lookup returns CDR1 MNHNS and CDR2 SASEGT. Written as DNA, the CDR3 is TGTGCCAGCACAGGTCTTTATAGCAATCAGCCCCAGCATTTT. Translation: CASTGLYSNQPQHF.

The chain has TRBV30 and TRBJ2-1, with TRBD2 matching 10 bases. The CDR3 has 16 amino acids. Germline CDR1 and CDR2: GTSNPN and SVGIG (reference sequence). Trimming took 1 base from V and 4 from J; bases not matched to a gene: 7. The CDR3 DNA follows: TGTGCCTGGAGTGGAATGCTAGCGGGAGATTACAATGAGCAGTTCTTC. Translated: CAWSGMLAGDYNEQFF.

V gene TRBV7-9 combines with J gene TRBJ1-1; the D gene is possibly TRBD1 (6 bases). Per the germline V gene, CDR1 is SEHNR and CDR2 is FQNEAQ (reference sequence). Trimming pared 10 bases from V and 8 bases from J, leaving 23 bases between. The CDR3 length is 14 residues. CDR3 loop: CATPAVVGGLEAFF. In nucleotides, the CDR3 is TGTGCCACCCCCGCTGTAGTGGGGGGGCTAGAAGCTTTCTTT.

The chain has TRBV7-8 and TRBJ2-1; TRBD1 aligns across 7 bases. Looked up from germline, CDR1 is SGHVS and CDR2 is FQNEAQ. This CDR3 has 14 amino acids. Losses at the gene ends were 7 bases for V and 9 bases for J; bases not matched to a gene: 12. In DNA, the CDR3 is TGTGCCAGCACCGACTCACAGGGGATAGCTGAGCAGTTCTTC. Encoded protein: CASTDSQGIAEQFF.

V gene TRBV11-1 combines with J gene TRBJ2-7; 9 nucleotides match TRBD1. Germline assignment: CDR1 SGHAT and CDR2 FQDESV (reference sequence). V lost 6 bases to trimming and J lost 3 bases; unmatched junction nucleotides: 9. The CDR3 totals 15 residues. The CDR3, as DNA: TGTGCCAGCAGAGCATCCGGGACAGGGATCTACGAGCAGTACTTC. Its translation is CASRASGTGIYEQYF.

V usage is TRBV7-9 and J usage is TRBJ2-1; no reliable D call. The CDR3 extends over 14 amino acids. CDR1 is SEHNR, CDR2 FQNEAQ, per germline (reference sequence). Trimming removed 0 bases from V and 2 bases from J, with 5 bases in between. The CDR3 loop is CASSLAVAYNEQFF. Here the CDR3 DNA reads TGTGCCAGCAGCTTAGCGGTAGCCTACAATGAGCAGTTCTTC.

The chain has TRBV7-3 and TRBJ2-2; unclear D gene. From germline, CDR1 is SGHTA and CDR2 FQGTGA. V shed 5 bases and J shed 0 bases, with 10 bases lying between them. This CDR3 contains 15 residues. The DNA for the CDR3 is TGTGCCAGCAGCAAGAGCAGCGCGAACACCGGGGAGCTGTTTTTT. It is translated as CASSKSSANTGELFF. The variable domain in full, with the rest retrieved from reference TRBV7-3 and TRBJ2-2, is GAGVSQTPSNKVTEKGKYVELRCDPISGHTALYWYRQSLGQGPEFLIYFQGTGAADDSGLPNDRFFAVRPEGSVSTLKIQRTERGDSAVYLCASSKSSANTGELFFGEGSRLTVL.

V and J are TRBV5-1 and TRBJ1-5, with no clear D. The CDR3 runs 14 residues. Trimming took off 9 bases at V and 4 bases at J, with 17 bases between the two ends. CDR1 is SGHRS and CDR2 is YFSETQ in the germline V gene. The CDR3, as DNA: TGCGCCACCTCCCCCGGACTGAGAAATCAGCCCCAGCATTTT. This gives the protein CATSPGLRNQPQHF.